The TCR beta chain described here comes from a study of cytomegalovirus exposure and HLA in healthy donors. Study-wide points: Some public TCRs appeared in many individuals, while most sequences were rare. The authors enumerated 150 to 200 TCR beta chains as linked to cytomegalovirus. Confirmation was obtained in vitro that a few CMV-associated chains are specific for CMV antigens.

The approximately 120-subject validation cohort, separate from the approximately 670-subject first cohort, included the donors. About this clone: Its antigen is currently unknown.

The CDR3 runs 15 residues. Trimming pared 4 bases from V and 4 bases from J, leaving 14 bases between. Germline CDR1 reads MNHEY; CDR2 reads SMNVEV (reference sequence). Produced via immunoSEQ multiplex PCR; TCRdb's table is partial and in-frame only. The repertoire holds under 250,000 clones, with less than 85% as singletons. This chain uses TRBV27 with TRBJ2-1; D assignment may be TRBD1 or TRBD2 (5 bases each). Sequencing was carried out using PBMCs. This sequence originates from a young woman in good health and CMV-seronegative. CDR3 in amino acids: CASSSDGTEYNEQFF. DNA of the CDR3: TGTGCCAGCAGTTCGGATGGGACGGAGTACAATGAGCAGTTCTTC.